This TCR beta chain appears in the sequencing data of a study of breast tumors, draining lymph nodes, adjacent tissues. Overall study findings and caveats: The lymph node origin of tumor T cells was framed as consistent with a hypothesis, not demonstrated. Luminal-like breast cancer showed significantly greater tumor-nontumor repertoire similarity than basal-like breast cancer did.

V lost 2 bases and J lost 8, with 4 bases in between. Germline CDR1 is MNHEY and CDR2 is SVGEGT. This CDR3 region has 11 residues. The table lists this clonotype with many counts. Its antigen is currently unknown. TCRdb reanalysed the multiplex PCR reads using MiXCR and keeps one entry per CDR3 protein. The table lists some 170,000 distinct CDR3 sequences, roughly a third of them singletons, with over 3.5% in the top ten. Breast cancer patients provided tissue from their axillary draining lymph nodes. This clonotype was sampled from a female donor with breast cancer. Some clones in this sample may be carry-over from other donors' samples. The chain recombines TRBV6-2 or TRBV6-3 with TRBJ2-1; D is unclear. Sequencing was done on a sample of axillary lymph node tissue. The CDR3 DNA reads TGTGCCAGCAGTTACGAGCATGAGCAGTTCTTC. Its protein is CASSYEHEQFF.